One sample yielded the 28 T cell receptor beta chains listed below, sequenced in a study of OX40 agonist ivuxolimab in advanced cancers. TCRdb's table, derived via immunoSEQ multiplex PCR, lists solely in-frame clones and lacks some. The data contain 95,000 to 100,000 clones, 90% of them seen just once; the ten biggest clones take up 1.5% to 2%. Material: CD4+ or CD8+ T cells sorted from blood, obtained in a trial of the OX40 agonist ivuxolimab. The receptors derive from an adult with an advanced solid tumor such as melanoma, head and neck, liver or kidney cancer.

The chain uses TRBV28 and TRBJ1-5, with TRBD1 as a possible D gene (5 bases). Germline V lookup: CDR1 MDHEN, CDR2 SYDVKM. The CDR3 spans 16 residues. The germline V and J ends were trimmed by 3 bases and 1 base, with 13 bases remaining between them. The CDR3 coding sequence is TGTGCCAGCAGTTTCTCCGTTGGGGGGAGCAATCAGCCCCAGCATTTT. Encoded protein: CASSFSVGGSNQPQHF.

The chain recombines TRBV19 with TRBJ2-3; D is ambiguous. V lost 11 bases to trimming and J lost 6 bases, with 9 bases between them. The CDR3 sequence is 10 residues long. The V gene's germline CDR1 is LNHDA and CDR2 SQIVND (reference sequence). The CDR3: CAFPGDTQYF. CDR3 coding DNA: TGTGCCTTCCCCGGGGATACGCAGTATTTT.

The rearrangement links TRBV28 to TRBJ1-1; the D is unclear. Germline-derived CDR1 and CDR2 are MDHEN and SYDVKM. The CDR3 is 12 residues long. The V end lost 7 bases, the J end lost 0 bases, and 6 bases lay between the germline ends. CDR3 DNA sequence: TGTGCCAGCAAGGGATTGAACACTGAAGCTTTCTTT. It codes for CASKGLNTEAFF.

This chain connects TRBV19 to TRBJ1-1; 7 bases agree with TRBD1. V shed 1 base, J shed 4 bases, and the junction held 6 bases outside the gene matches. CDR1 is LNHDA, CDR2 SQIVND, per germline (reference sequence). The CDR3 length is 15 residues. The CDR3 loop reads CASSIGGTVPTEAFF. For the CDR3, the DNA is TGTGCCAGTAGTATAGGGGGGACAGTCCCCACTGAAGCTTTCTTT.

This clone has just one count. The chain recombines TRBV7-9 with TRBJ2-3; 10 positions match TRBD1. V was clipped by 4 bases and J by 12 bases; unmatched bases: 16. The CDR3 extends over 16 amino acids. Germline lookup yields CDR1 SEHNR and CDR2 FQNEAQ (reference sequence). CDR3 amino acids: CASSWVGTGAPFPQYF. The CDR3 coding sequence is TGTGCCAGCAGCTGGGTAGGGACAGGGGCCCCTTTCCCCCAGTATTTT.

This clone was detected only a few times. The rearrangement uses TRBV30 and TRBJ2-3, with a tentative D call TRBD1 (6 bases). This CDR3 is 16 amino acids long. The germline CDR1 and CDR2 sequences are GTSNPN and SVGIG (reference sequence). Trimming took 1 base from V and 1 from J, leaving 15 bases between them. CDR3 DNA sequence: TGTGCCTGGAGTGGGGGGCTAAAGGGTCGCACAGATACGCAGTATTTT. Amino acids: CAWSGGLKGRTDTQYF.

V usage is TRBV7-2 and J usage is TRBJ2-3, with a tentative D call TRBD2 (6 bases). Between the trimmed V and J ends, which lost 2 bases and 11 bases, there was a span of 11 bases. The CDR3 extends over 12 amino acids. The germline gives CDR1 SGHTA, CDR2 FQGNSA. In nucleotides, the CDR3 is TGTGCCAGCAGCTTACAGGAGGGTCTGCAGTATTTT. It codes for CASSLQEGLQYF.

The chain carries TRBV4-2 and TRBJ1-2; no definite D call. The CDR3 contains 14 residues. Germline V CDR1 and CDR2: LGHNA, YNFKEQ. Trimming removed 0 bases from V and 2 bases from J, with 7 bases in between. The DNA of the CDR3 is TGTGCCAGCAGCCAAGATACCGGGAACTATGGCTACACCTTC. Its protein is CASSQDTGNYGYTF.

Concerning this clone: Other DNA sequences within the sample encode an identical CDR3. This chain joins TRBV7-2 and TRBJ2-3, with unresolved D. The germline gives CDR1 SGHTA, CDR2 FQGNSA. The CDR3 has 11 residues. The V end lost 2 bases, the J end lost 6 bases, and 3 bases lay between the germline ends. CDR3 in DNA: TGTGCCAGCAGCTTAACCGATACGCAGTATTTT. It is translated as CASSLTDTQYF.

This chain links TRBV6-1 with TRBJ2-1; tentatively, D is TRBD1 (6 bases). The V end was cut by 2 bases, the J end by 1 base, with 12 bases between. Germline V gives CDR1 MNHNS, CDR2 SASEGT. The CDR3 runs 16 residues. Here the CDR3 DNA reads TGTGCCAGCAGTGAATTCGGCAGGGGTTCCTACAATGAGCAGTTCTTC. Its protein is CASSEFGRGSYNEQFF.

This chain links TRBV15 with TRBJ1-4, with D possibly matching TRBD1 (6 bases). The CDR3 loop spans 13 amino acids. Germline assignment: CDR1 LNHNV and CDR2 YYDKDF (reference sequence). The germline V and J ends were trimmed by 10 bases and 7 bases, with 16 bases remaining between them. DNA of the CDR3: TGTGCCAGTCAGGGGATTGTGAGTGAAAAACTGTTTTTT. It encodes CASQGIVSEKLFF.

The J gene is TRBJ2-6, the V gene TRBV5-1; D gene uncertain. V lost 0 bases and J lost 0, with 13 bases in between. CDR1 SGHRS and CDR2 YFSETQ come from the germline V gene. This CDR3 contains 18 residues. The CDR3 reads CASSLDGGIYSGANVLTF. The CDR3 bases are TGCGCCAGCAGCTTGGATGGTGGGATTTACTCTGGGGCCAACGTCCTGACTTTC.

This chain links TRBV7-9 with TRBJ2-5, with 9 nucleotides matching TRBD2. CDR1 is SEHNR and CDR2 is FQNEAQ in the germline V gene (reference sequence). V lost 3 bases and J lost 4; bases outside the gene matches: 3. The CDR3 runs 14 residues. The CDR3 bases are TGTGCCAGCAGCTTTAGCGGGAGTGGAGAGACCCAGTACTTC. Translated: CASSFSGSGETQYF.

The CDR3 reads CASSIFASGIQETQYF. Written as DNA, the CDR3 is TGTGCCAGTAGTATTTTCGCTAGCGGGATCCAAGAGACCCAGTACTTC. The genes are TRBV19 and TRBJ2-5, with 9 bases identical to TRBD2. The CDR3 sequence is 16 residues long. J was trimmed by 1 base and V by 3 bases; bases with no gene match: 6. CDR1 LNHDA and CDR2 SQIVND come from the germline V gene (reference sequence).

This chain joins TRBV15 and TRBJ2-1; 7 bases line up with TRBD1. The CDR3 runs to 17 residues. Trimming at V came to 1 base and at J to 4 bases, leaving 10 bases not matched to a gene. Per germline, CDR1 LNHNV and CDR2 YYDKDF (reference sequence). The CDR3 here is CATSRGRRTGGYNEQFF. CDR3 coding DNA: TGTGCCACCAGCAGAGGCCGCCGGACAGGTGGTTACAATGAGCAGTTCTTC. Looking up the rest from reference TRBV15 and TRBJ2-1 gives the full variable domain: DAMVIQNPRYQVTQFGKPVTLSCSQTLNHNVMYWYQQKSSQAPKLLFHYYDKDFNNEADTPDNFQSRRPNTSFCFLDIRSPGLGDTAMYLCATSRGRRTGGYNEQFFGPGTRLTVL.

The V call is TRBV6-6, the J call TRBJ2-2, with a weak D call TRBD1 (5 bases). The CDR3 has 15 amino acids. V gave up 2 bases and J gave up 0 bases, with 7 bases separating them. Germline CDR1 MNHNY, CDR2 SVGAGI (reference sequence). CDR3 region: CASSYGRANTGELFF. Here the CDR3 DNA reads TGTGCCAGCAGTTACGGCAGGGCGAACACCGGGGAGCTGTTTTTT.

The chain is built from TRBV14 and TRBJ2-7; no definite D call. The V end lost 3 bases, the J end lost 0 bases, and 12 bases lay between the germline ends. Germline V lookup: CDR1 SGHDN, CDR2 FVKESK. This CDR3 is 15 amino acids long. The DNA for the CDR3 is TGTGCCAGCAGCCAGGCCCAGTATCCCTCCTACGAGCAGTACTTC. Encoded protein: CASSQAQYPSYEQYF.

This clone was recorded only once. Other DNA sequences within the sample encode an identical CDR3. The rearrangement links TRBV5-4 to TRBJ2-3, with D perhaps matching TRBD1 (6 bases). Germline V gene data show CDR1 as SGHNT and CDR2 as YYREEE (reference sequence). V was shortened by 1 base and J by 1 base, with 10 bases between the two germline ends. This CDR3 contains 15 residues. The CDR3 protein is CASSLQGRRTDTQYF. Written as DNA, the CDR3 is TGTGCCAGCAGCTTGCAGGGGCGTCGCACAGATACGCAGTATTTT.

This clone has more than one count but fewer than ten. The chain has TRBV2 and TRBJ1-2; TRBD1 agrees at 7 bases. This CDR3 comprises 13 residues. Germline lookup yields CDR1 SNHLY and CDR2 FYNNEI. V lost 6 bases to trimming and J lost 6 bases; unmatched junction nucleotides: 7. The CDR3 DNA sequence: TGTGCCAGCAGGGACGACAGGGTCGATGGCTACACCTTC. Amino acids: CASRDDRVDGYTF.

The J gene is TRBJ2-5, the V gene TRBV18; 7 bases are shared with TRBD1. Gene TRBJ2-7 matches the end of the DNA better, so the J call may be wrong. Germline values: CDR1 KGHSH, CDR2 LQKENI. The length of the CDR3 is 14 residues. The chain's CDR3 is CASSPLTGLGEQYF. DNA for the CDR3: TGTGCCAGCTCACCCCTGACAGGGCTGGGCGAGCAGTACTTC.

V usage is TRBV7-9 and J usage is TRBJ2-7; TRBD1 or TRBD2 may be the D gene (5 bases each). Per the germline V gene, CDR1 is SEHNR and CDR2 is FQNEAQ (reference sequence). V dropped 5 bases and J dropped 3 bases, with 11 bases sitting between them. This CDR3 has 13 amino acids. The CDR3 DNA is TGTGCCAGCAGCCTGGGACCGTACTACGAGCAGTACTTC. Residues: CASSLGPYYEQYF.

The chain employs TRBV4-2 and TRBJ1-1, with a possible D match to TRBD1 (6 bases). The germline V and J ends were trimmed by 0 bases and 1 base, with 12 bases remaining between them. The CDR3 runs to 16 residues. Germline CDR1 LGHNA, CDR2 YNFKEQ. The CDR3 nucleotides read TGTGCCAGCAGCCAAGACCCGGGGGCGAGGAACACTGAAGCTTTCTTT. It encodes CASSQDPGARNTEAFF.

The rearrangement links TRBV2 to TRBJ2-2; no reliable D call. V was cut by 1 base and J by 2 bases, with 11 bases left in between. From germline, CDR1 is SNHLY and CDR2 FYNNEI. This CDR3 region has 16 residues. In DNA form, the CDR3 reads TGTGCCAGCAGTGAAGGGCCGATTGGAAACACCGGGGAGCTGTTTTTT. Translated, it gives CASSEGPIGNTGELFF.

The chain couples TRBV4-1 to TRBJ2-5; 8 bases agree with TRBD2. This CDR3 contains 16 residues. Losses at the gene ends were 0 bases for V and 7 bases for J; bases not matched to a gene: 10. Germline-derived CDR1 and CDR2 are MGHRA and YSYEKL. DNA of the CDR3: TGCGCCAGCAGCCAAGATCGGAGTAGCGGGGAAAGGACCCAGTACTTC. It specifies CASSQDRSSGERTQYF.

The sample holds a few counts of this clone. The chain uses TRBV21-1 and TRBJ1-5; the D call of TRBD1 is as the table states it, not checked on the DNA. TRBV21-1 is given as a pseudogene. CDR3 size: 13 residues. The CDR3 region is CASSKDRDTSQHF. CDR3 nucleotide sequence: TGTGCCAGCAGCAAAGACCGGGACACCTCACAGCATTTT.

The chain is built from TRBV6-1 and TRBJ2-2, with a possible D match to TRBD2 (6 bases). The germline V and J ends were trimmed by 7 bases and 7 bases, with 16 bases remaining between them. Germline-derived CDR1 and CDR2 are MNHNS and SASEGT. The CDR3 extends over 14 amino acids. CDR3 in amino acids: CASTRDFNVGELFF. CDR3 DNA sequence: TGTGCCAGCACCCGGGACTTTAATGTCGGGGAGCTGTTTTTT.

This clone occurred a few times. The V call is TRBV19, the J call TRBJ2-7; TRBD1 agrees at 7 bases. This CDR3 contains 12 residues. Unmatched junction bases numbered 2, after V lost 5 bases and J lost 4 bases. Germline CDR1 and CDR2: LNHDA and SQIVND (reference sequence). CDR3 sequence: CASSGTEYEQYF. CDR3 DNA sequence: TGTGCCAGTAGTGGGACAGAGTACGAGCAGTACTTC.

V usage is TRBV19 and J usage is TRBJ2-1; D gene unclear. The CDR3 is 13 amino acids. From germline, CDR1 is LNHDA and CDR2 SQIVND (reference sequence). Trimming took off 6 bases at V and 0 bases at J, with 6 bases between the two ends. Here the CDR3 reads CASRASSYNEQFF. The CDR3 nucleotides read TGTGCCAGTAGGGCCAGCTCCTACAATGAGCAGTTCTTC.